This T cell receptor (beta chain) was documented in a study of CD8+ T cells in alopecia areata. Study outcomes and limitations: Compared with normal scalp, lesional scalp had higher clonality and more expanded CD8+ clones. Treatment with tofacitinib significantly lowered scalp clonality and reduced expanded CD8+ clones among the top 100.

Looked up from germline, CDR1 is SGHRS and CDR2 is YFSETQ. V dropped 5 bases and J dropped 2 bases, with 6 bases sitting between them. The CDR3 has 12 amino acids. Described treatment: oral pan-JAK inhibitor, 5-10 mg twice daily. From PBMCs, CD4+ and CD8+ T cells were sorted. Concerning this clone itself: The antigen remains unidentified.

It was cDNA, reverse transcribed from extracted RNA, that served as the sequencing template. Sequencing was performed with immunoSEQ multiplex PCR; in TCRdb, only in-frame clones are kept and a portion is missing. Among tens of thousands of clones listed, 65% were seen once. The chain combines TRBV5-1 with TRBJ2-3; unclear D gene. This receptor was identified in a human donor with alopecia areata. The sequences come from CD8+ T cells sorted from blood, collected at week 4, from a patient treated with tofacitinib. This CDR3 is CASRLNTDTQYF. CDR3 nucleotide sequence: TGCGCCAGCAGACTAAACACAGATACGCAGTATTTT.